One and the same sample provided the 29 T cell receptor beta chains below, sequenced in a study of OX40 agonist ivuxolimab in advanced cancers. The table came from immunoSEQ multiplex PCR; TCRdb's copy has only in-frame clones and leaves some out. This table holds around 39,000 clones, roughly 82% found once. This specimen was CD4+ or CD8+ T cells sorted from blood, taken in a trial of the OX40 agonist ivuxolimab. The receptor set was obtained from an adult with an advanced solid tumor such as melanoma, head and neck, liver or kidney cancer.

As DNA, the CDR3 is TGCAGCGCCACAGGGGGTTCGACAGATACGCAGTATTTT. It specifies CSATGGSTDTQYF. The chain is built from TRBV29-1 and TRBJ2-3; TRBD1 matches at 8 bases. The CDR3 runs to 13 residues. V dropped 7 bases and J dropped 3; count of bases not matched to a gene: 6. In germline, CDR1 is SQVTM, CDR2 ANQGSEA.

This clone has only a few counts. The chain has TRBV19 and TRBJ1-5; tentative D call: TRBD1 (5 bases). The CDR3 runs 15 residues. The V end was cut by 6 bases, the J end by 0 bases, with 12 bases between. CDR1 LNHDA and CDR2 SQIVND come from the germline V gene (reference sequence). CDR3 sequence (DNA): TGTGCCAGTAGAGCAAGGGACCTTAGCAATCAGCCCCAGCATTTT. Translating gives CASRARDLSNQPQHF.

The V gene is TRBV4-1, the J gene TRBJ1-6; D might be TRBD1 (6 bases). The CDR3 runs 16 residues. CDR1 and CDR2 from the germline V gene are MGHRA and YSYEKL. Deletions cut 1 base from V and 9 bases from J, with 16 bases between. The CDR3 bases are TGCGCCAGCAGCCAAGGTTTTGCAGGGGTAGTTTCACCCCTCCACTTT. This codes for CASSQGFAGVVSPLHF.

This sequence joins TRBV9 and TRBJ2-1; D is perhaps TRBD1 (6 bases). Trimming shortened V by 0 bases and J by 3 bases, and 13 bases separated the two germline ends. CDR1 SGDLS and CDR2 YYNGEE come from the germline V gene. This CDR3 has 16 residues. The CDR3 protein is CASSVGRQVIYNEQFF. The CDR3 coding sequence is TGTGCCAGCAGCGTAGGCAGACAGGTGATCTACAATGAGCAGTTCTTC. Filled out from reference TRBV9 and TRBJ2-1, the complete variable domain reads DSGVTQTPKHLITATGQRVTLRCSPRSGDLSVYWYQQSLDQGLQFLIQYYNGEERAKGNILERFSAQQFPDLHSELNLSSLELGDSALYFCASSVGRQVIYNEQFFGPGTRLTVL.

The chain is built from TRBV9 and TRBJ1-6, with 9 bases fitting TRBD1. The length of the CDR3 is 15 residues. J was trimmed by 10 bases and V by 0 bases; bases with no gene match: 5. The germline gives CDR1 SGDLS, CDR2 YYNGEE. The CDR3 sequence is CASSVGTGVESPLHF. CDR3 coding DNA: TGTGCCAGCAGCGTAGGGACAGGGGTGGAATCACCCCTCCACTTT.

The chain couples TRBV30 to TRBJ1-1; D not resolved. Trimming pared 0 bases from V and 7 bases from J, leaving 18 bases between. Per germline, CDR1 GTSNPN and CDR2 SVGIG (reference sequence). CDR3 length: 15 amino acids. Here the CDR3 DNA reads TGTGCCTGGAGTGTTATAAGAGTAACAGTGGTTGAAGCTTTCTTT. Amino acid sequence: CAWSVIRVTVVEAFF. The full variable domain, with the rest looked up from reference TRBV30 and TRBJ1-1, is SQTIHQWPATLVQPVGSPLSLECTVEGTSNPNLYWYRQAAGRGLQLLFYSVGIGQISSEVPQNLSASRPQDRQFILSSKKLLLSDSGFYLCAWSVIRVTVVEAFFGQGTRLTVV.

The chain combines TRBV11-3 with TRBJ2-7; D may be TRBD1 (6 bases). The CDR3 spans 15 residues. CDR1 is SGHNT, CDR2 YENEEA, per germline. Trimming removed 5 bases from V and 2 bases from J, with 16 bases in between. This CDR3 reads CASSPSSTGPYEQYF. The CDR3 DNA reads TGTGCCAGCAGCCCATCCTCGACAGGCCCCTACGAGCAGTACTTC.

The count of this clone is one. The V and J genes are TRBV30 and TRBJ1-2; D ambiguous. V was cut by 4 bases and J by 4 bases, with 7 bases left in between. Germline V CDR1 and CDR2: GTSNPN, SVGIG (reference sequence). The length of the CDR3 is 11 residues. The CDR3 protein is CAWTARYGYTF. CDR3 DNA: TGTGCCTGGACGGCACGCTATGGCTACACCTTC.

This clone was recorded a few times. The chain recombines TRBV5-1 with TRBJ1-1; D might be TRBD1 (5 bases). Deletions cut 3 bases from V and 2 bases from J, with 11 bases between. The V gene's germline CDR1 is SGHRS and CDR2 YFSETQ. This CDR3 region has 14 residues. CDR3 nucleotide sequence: TGCGCCAGCAGCTCAGGGCCCTCCAACACTGAAGCTTTCTTT. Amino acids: CASSSGPSNTEAFF.

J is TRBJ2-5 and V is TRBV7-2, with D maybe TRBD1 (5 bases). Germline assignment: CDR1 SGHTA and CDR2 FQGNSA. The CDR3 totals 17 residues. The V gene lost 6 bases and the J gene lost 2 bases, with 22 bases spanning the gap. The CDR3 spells CASRGPRKQPEQETQYF. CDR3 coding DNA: TGTGCCAGCAGGGGGCCCCGAAAACAGCCAGAACAAGAGACCCAGTACTTC.

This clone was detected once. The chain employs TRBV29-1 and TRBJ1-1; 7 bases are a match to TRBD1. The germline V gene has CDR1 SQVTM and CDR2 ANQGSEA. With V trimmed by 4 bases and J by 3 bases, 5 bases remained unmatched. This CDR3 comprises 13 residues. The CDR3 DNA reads TGCAGCGTTGGGCCCACAGGGGACACTGAAGCTTTCTTT. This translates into CSVGPTGDTEAFF.

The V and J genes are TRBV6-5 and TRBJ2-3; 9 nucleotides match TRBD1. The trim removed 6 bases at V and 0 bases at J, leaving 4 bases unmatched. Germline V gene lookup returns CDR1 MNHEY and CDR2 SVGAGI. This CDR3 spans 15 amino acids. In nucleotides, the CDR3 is TGTGCCAGCAGCAGGGACAGGGCTAGCACAGATACGCAGTATTTT. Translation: CASSRDRASTDTQYF.

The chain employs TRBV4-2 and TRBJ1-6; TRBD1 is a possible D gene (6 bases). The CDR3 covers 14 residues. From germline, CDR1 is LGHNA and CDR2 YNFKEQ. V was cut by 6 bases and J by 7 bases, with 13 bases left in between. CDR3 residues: CASRRQVLNSPLHF. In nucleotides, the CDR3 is TGTGCCAGCAGACGACAGGTGTTGAATTCACCCCTCCACTTT.

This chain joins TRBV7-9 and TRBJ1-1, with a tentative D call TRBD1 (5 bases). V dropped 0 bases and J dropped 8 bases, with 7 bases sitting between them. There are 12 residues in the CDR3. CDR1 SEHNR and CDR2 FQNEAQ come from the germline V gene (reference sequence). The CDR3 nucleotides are TGTGCCAGCAGCTTAGCTGGGGGGGAAGCTTTCTTT. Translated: CASSLAGGEAFF.

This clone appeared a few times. In DNA, the CDR3 is TGTGCCAGCAGCTTCGGTCAGGCCTATTATGGCTACACCTTC. Translated, it gives CASSFGQAYYGYTF. The chain uses TRBV11-2 and TRBJ1-2; D gene uncertain. Germline values: CDR1 SGHAT, CDR2 FQNNGV. The CDR3 has 14 residues. V lost 3 bases, J lost 5 bases, and 13 bases lay in between.

For the CDR3, the DNA is TGCAGCTCCGGGGCCGACATAGTGGGCTACACCTTC. It specifies CSSGADIVGYTF. This chain links TRBV29-1 with TRBJ1-2, with D possibly TRBD1 on 5 matching bases. The CDR3 consists of 12 residues. Trimming took 8 bases from V and 8 from J, leaving 18 bases between them. Germline V gene lookup returns CDR1 SQVTM and CDR2 ANQGSEA.

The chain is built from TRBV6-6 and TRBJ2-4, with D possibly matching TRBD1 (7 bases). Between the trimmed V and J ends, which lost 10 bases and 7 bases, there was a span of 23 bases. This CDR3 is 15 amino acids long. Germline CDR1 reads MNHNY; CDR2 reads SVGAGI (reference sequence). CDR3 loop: CATTTGLLGGNIQYF. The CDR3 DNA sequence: TGTGCCACCACGACAGGGCTGCTAGGGGGGAACATTCAGTACTTC.

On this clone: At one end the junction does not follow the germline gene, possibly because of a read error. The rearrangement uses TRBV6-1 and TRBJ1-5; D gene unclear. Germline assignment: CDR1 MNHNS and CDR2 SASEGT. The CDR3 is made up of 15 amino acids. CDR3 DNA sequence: TGTGCCAGCAGCGAAGCGGACGGTAGCAATCAGCCCCAGCATTTT. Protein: CASSEADGSNQPQHF.

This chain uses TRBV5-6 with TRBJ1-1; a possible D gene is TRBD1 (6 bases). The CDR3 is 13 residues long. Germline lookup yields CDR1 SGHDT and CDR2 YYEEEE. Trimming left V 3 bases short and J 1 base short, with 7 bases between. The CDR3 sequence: CASSWGQNTEAFF. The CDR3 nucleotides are TGTGCCAGCAGCTGGGGACAGAACACTGAAGCTTTCTTT.

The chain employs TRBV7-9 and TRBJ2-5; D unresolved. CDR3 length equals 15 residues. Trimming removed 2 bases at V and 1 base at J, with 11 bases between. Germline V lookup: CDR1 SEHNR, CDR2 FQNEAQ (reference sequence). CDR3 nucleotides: TGTGCCAGCAGCTTAACGAGGACGACCCAAGAGACCCAGTACTTC. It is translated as CASSLTRTTQETQYF.

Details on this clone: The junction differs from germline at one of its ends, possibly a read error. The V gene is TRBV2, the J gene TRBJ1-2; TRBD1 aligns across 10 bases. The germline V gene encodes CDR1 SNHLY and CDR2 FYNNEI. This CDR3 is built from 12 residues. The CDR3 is CAGRQGAYGYTF. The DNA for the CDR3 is TGTGCCGGCAGACAGGGGGCCTATGGCTACACCTTC.

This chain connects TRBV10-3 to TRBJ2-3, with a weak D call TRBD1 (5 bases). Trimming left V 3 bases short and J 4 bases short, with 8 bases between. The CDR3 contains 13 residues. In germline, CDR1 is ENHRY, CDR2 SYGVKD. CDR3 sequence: CAISDRVADTQYF. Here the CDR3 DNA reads TGTGCCATCAGTGACAGGGTCGCAGATACGCAGTATTTT.

In DNA, the CDR3 is TGTGCCAGCAGTTTAACGGGAGGTGGCTACACCTTC. Amino acid sequence: CASSLTGGGYTF. The rearrangement joins TRBV28 to TRBJ1-2; no firm D call. V lost 2 bases, J lost 7 bases, and 8 bases lay in between. CDR1 is MDHEN, CDR2 SYDVKM, per germline. CDR3 size: 12 residues.

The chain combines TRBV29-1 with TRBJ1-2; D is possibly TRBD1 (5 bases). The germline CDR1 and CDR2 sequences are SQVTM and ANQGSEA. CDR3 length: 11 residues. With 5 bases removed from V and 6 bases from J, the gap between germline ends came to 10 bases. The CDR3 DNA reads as TGCAGCGTTCGGGACGTAGATGGCTACACCTTC. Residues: CSVRDVDGYTF.

CDR3 loop: CASSLVGDREEKLFF. CDR3 coding DNA: TGCGCCAGCAGCTTGGTTGGGGACAGGGAAGAAAAACTGTTTTTT. This sequence joins TRBV5-1 and TRBJ1-4, with 9 positions matching TRBD1. In germline, CDR1 is SGHRS, CDR2 YFSETQ. The CDR3 totals 15 residues. V trimming: 0 bases; J trimming: 8 bases; junction bases outside the gene matches: 5.

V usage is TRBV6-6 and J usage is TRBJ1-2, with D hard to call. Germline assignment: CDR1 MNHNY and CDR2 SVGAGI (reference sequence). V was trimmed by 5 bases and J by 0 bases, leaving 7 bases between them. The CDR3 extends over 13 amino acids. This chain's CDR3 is CASSLTTNYGYTF. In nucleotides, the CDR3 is TGTGCCAGCAGTCTTACAACTAACTATGGCTACACCTTC.

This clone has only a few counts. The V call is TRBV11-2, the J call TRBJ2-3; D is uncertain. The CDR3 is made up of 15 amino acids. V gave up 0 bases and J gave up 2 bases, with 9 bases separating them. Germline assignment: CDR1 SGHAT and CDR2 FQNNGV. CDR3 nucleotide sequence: TGTGCCAGCAGCTTAGATATACCTACCACAGATACGCAGTATTTT. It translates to CASSLDIPTTDTQYF.

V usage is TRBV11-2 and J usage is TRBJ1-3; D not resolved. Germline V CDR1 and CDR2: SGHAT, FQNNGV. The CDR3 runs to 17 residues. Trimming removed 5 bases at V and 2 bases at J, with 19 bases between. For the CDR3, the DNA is TGTGCCAGCAGCATATTACCGGGAGGTGGTACTGGAAACACCATATATTTT. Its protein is CASSILPGGGTGNTIYF.

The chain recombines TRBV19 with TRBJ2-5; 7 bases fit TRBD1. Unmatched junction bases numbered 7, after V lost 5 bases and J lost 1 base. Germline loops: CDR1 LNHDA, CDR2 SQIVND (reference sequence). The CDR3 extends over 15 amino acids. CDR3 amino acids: CASSARGQVQETQYF. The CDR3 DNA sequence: TGTGCCAGTAGTGCTAGAGGACAGGTCCAAGAGACCCAGTACTTC.